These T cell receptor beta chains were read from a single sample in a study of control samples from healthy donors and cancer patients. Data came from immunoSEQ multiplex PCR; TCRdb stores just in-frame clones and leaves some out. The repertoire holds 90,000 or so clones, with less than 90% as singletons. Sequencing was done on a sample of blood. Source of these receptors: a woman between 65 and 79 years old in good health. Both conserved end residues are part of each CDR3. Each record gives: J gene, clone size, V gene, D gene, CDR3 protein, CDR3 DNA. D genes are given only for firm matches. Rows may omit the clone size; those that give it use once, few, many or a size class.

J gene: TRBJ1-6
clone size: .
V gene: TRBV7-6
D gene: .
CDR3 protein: CASSLEQYYNSPLHF
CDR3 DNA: TGTGCCAGCAGCTTAGAACAGTACTATAATTCACCCCTCCACTTT

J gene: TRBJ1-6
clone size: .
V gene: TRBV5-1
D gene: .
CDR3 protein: CASSLEFSGQTFNSPLHF
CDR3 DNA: TGCGCCAGCAGCTTGGAGTTTTCAGGCCAAACTTTTAATTCACCCCTCCACTTT

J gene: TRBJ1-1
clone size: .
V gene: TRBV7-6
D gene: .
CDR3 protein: CASSSLLNTEAFF
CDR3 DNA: TGTGCCAGCAGCTCCTTATTGAACACTGAAGCTTTCTTT

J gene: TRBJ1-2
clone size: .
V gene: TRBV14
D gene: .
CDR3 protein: CASSKQRHGNYGYTF
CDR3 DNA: TGTGCCAGCAGCAAACAAAGGCACGGCAACTATGGCTACACCTTC

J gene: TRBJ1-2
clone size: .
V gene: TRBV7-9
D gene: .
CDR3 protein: CASIGQGDSYGYTF
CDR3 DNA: TGTGCCAGCATTGGCCAGGGTGACAGCTATGGCTACACCTTC

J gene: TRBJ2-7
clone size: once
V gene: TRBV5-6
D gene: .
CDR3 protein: CASSLAADYLYEQYF
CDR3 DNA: TGTGCCAGCAGCTTGGCCGCTGACTACCTCTACGAGCAGTACTTC

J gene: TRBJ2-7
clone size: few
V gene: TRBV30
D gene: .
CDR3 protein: CAWSRGRLSYEQYF
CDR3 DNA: TGTGCCTGGAGTCGTGGGCGGTTGTCCTACGAGCAGTACTTC

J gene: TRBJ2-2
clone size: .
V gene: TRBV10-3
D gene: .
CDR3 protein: CAISISKMVLLNTGELFF
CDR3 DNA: TGTGCCATCAGTATTTCGAAAATGGTCTTACTAAACACCGGGGAGCTGTTTTTT

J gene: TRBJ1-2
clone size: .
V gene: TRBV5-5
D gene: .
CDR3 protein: CASSPLAGAGTYGYTF
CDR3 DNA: TGTGCCAGCAGCCCTTTAGCGGGGGCTGGTACCTATGGCTACACCTTC

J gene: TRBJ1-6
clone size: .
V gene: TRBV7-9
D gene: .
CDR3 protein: CASSLSSSPLHF
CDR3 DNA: TGTGCCAGCAGCTTATCCAGTTCACCCCTCCACTTT

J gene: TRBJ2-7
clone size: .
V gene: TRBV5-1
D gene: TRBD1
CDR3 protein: CASSLQGALYEQYF
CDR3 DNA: TGCGCCAGCAGCTTGCAGGGGGCTTTGTACGAGCAGTACTTC

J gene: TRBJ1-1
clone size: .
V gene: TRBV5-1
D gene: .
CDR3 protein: CASSLDVSSNTEAFF
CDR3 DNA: TGCGCCAGCAGCTTGGATGTTAGCAGCAACACTGAAGCTTTCTTT

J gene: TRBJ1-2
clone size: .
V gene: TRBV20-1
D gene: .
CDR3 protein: CSARDRGGYTF
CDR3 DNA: TGCAGTGCTAGAGATAGGGGTGGCTACACCTTC

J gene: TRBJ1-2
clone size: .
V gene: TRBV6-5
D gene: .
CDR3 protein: CASSLRRTANYGYTF
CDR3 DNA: TGTGCCAGCAGCCTCAGGCGGACAGCTAACTATGGCTACACCTTC

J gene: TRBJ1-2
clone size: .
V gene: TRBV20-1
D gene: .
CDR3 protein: CSAERGYGYTF
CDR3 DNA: TGCAGTGCTGAACGGGGATATGGCTACACCTTC

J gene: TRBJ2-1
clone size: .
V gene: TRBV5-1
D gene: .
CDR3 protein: CASSLATWEDEQFF
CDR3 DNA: TGCGCCAGCAGCTTAGCTACTTGGGAGGATGAGCAGTTCTTC

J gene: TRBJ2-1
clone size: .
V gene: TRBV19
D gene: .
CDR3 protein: CASSGTGTRDNEQFF
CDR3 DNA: TGTGCCAGTAGTGGGACCGGGACCCGAGACAATGAGCAGTTCTTC

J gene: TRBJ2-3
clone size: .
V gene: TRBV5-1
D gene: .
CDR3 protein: CASGMTSQPYTQYF
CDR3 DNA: TGCGCCAGCGGAATGACAAGTCAACCTTATACGCAGTATTTT